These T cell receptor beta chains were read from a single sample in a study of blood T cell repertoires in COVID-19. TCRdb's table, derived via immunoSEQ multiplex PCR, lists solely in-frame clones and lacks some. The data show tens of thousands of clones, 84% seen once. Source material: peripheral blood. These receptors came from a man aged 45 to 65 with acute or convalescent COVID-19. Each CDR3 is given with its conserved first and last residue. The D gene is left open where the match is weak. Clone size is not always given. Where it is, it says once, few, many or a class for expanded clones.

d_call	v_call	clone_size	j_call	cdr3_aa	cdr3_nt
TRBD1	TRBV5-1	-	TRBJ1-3	CASSSPGQAGNTIYF	TGCGCCAGCAGCTCCCCGGGACAGGCGGGAAACACCATATATTTT
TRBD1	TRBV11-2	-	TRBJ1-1	CASTFTGADTEAFF	TGTGCCAGCACCTTTACAGGGGCGGACACTGAAGCTTTCTTT
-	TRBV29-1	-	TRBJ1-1	CSVSGGDRTEAFF	TGCAGCGTCTCCGGGGGGGACCGCACTGAAGCTTTCTTT
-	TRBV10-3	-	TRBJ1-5	CAISTENQPQHF	TGTGCCATCAGCACAGAGAATCAGCCCCAGCATTTT
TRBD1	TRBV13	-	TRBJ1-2	CASSSQGVGVVLSYGYTF	TGTGCCAGCAGCTCCCAGGGGGTAGGGGTAGTGTTGAGTTATGGCTACACCTTC
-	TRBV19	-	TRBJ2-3	CASIPGYGVADTQYF	TGTGCCAGTATTCCGGGTTACGGCGTAGCAGATACGCAGTATTTT
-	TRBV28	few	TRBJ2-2	CATGAGQNTGELFF	TGTGCCACCGGAGCGGGACAAAACACCGGGGAGCTGTTTTTT
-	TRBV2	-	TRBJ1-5	CASKEQENQPQHF	TGTGCCAGCAAGGAACAGGAAAATCAGCCCCAGCATTTT
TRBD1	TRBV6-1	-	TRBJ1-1	CASSEDRVATEAFF	TGTGCCAGCAGTGAGGACAGGGTAGCCACTGAAGCTTTCTTT
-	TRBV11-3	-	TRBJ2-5	CASSRVETQYF	TGTGCCAGCAGCAGAGTAGAGACCCAGTACTTC
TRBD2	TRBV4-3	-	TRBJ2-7	CASSQEPSGSYEQYF	TGCGCCAGCAGCCAAGAGCCTAGCGGGTCCTACGAGCAGTACTTC
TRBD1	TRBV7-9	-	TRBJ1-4	CASSWTGSNEKLFF	TGTGCCAGCAGCTGGACAGGCTCTAATGAAAAACTGTTTTTT
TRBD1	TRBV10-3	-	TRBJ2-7	CAISALGTGGSYEQYF	TGTGCCATCAGTGCCCTGGGGACAGGGGGTTCCTACGAGCAGTACTTC
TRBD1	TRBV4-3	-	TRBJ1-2	CASSPSRTGARRDYGYTF	TGCGCCAGCAGCCCTTCACGGACAGGGGCGCGAAGGGACTATGGCTACACCTTC
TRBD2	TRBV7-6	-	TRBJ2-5	CASSLGASGTRQETQYF	TGTGCCAGCAGCTTAGGGGCTAGCGGGACGCGGCAAGAGACCCAGTACTTC
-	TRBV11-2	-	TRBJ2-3	CASSSGASSTDTQYF	TGTGCCAGCAGCTCGGGTGCCAGCAGCACAGATACGCAGTATTTT
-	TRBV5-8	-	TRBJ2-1	CASSFRNEQFF	TGTGCCAGCAGCTTTCGTAATGAGCAGTTCTTC
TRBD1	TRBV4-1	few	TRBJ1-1	CASSPGQGYTEAFF	TGCGCCAGCAGCCCGGGACAGGGGTACACTGAAGCTTTCTTT
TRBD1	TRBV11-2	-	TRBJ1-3	CASSPRGARGNTIYF	TGTGCCAGCAGCCCCAGGGGGGCGCGTGGAAACACCATATATTTT
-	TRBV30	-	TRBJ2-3	CAWSVLAADTQYF	TGTGCCTGGAGTGTACTAGCCGCAGATACGCAGTATTTT
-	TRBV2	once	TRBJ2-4	CASKPTGGKNIQYF	TGTGCCAGCAAACCCACAGGCGGAAAAAACATTCAGTACTTC
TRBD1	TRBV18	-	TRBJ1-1	CASSPRTGKDTEAFF	TGTGCCAGCTCACCAAGGACAGGGAAGGACACTGAAGCTTTCTTT
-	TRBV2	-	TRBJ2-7	CASRLSGSYEQYF	TGTGCCAGCAGACTTAGCGGCTCCTACGAGCAGTACTTC
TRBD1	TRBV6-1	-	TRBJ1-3	CASSDRDRGSGNTIYF	TGTGCCAGCAGTGATAGGGACAGGGGCTCTGGAAACACCATATATTTT
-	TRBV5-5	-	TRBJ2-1	CASNLPDLRLVDEQFF	TGTGCCAGCAACTTGCCCGACTTAAGGTTGGTAGATGAGCAGTTCTTC
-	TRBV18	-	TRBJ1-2	CASLKGGLDYGYTF	TGTGCCAGCTTAAAGGGGGGGCTCGACTATGGCTACACCTTC
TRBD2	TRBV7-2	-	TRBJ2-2	CASSLGLAGWSGELFF	TGTGCCAGCAGCTTAGGGCTAGCGGGATGGTCTGGGGAGCTGTTTTTT
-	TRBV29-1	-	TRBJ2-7	CSVEDVGGQSSYEQYF	TGCAGCGTTGAAGATGTTGGAGGGCAGAGCTCCTACGAGCAGTACTTC
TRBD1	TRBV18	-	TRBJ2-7	CASSPPGSTDRDYEQYF	TGTGCCAGCTCACCCCCGGGTTCGACCGACAGGGATTACGAGCAGTACTTC
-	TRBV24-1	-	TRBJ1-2	CATKGEYGYTF	TGTGCCACCAAGGGGGAGTATGGCTACACCTTC
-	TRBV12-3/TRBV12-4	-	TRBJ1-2	CASSPRTDGYTF	TGTGCCAGCAGTCCCCGGACAGATGGCTACACCTTC
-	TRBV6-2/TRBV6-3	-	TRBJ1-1	CASSYRQEIDNTEAFF	TGTGCCAGCAGTTATCGTCAGGAAATCGATAACACTGAAGCTTTCTTT
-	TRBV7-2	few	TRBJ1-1	CASSGLRNTEAFF	TGTGCCAGCAGTGGACTCAGGAACACTGAAGCTTTCTTT
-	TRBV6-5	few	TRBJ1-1	CASSYWPGTSTEAFF	TGTGCCAGCAGTTACTGGCCGGGTACGAGCACTGAAGCTTTCTTT
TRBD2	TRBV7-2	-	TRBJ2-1	CASNTRRTSGGWLYNEQFF	TGTGCCAGCAACACTCGGAGGACTAGCGGGGGGTGGTTGTACAATGAGCAGTTCTTC